This TCR beta chain was recorded in a study of regulatory dendritic cells for organ transplantation. As for this clone: Its antigen is unknown.

CFSE-labeled sorted T cells met regulatory or mature dendritic cells for approximately 5 days. Study-level points and caveats: Memory T cells were less diverse than naive, with memory CD8+ most oligoclonal.

Germline V CDR1 and CDR2: SGHNT, YYREEE (reference sequence). The CDR3 runs to 15 residues. Trimming took 4 bases from V and 8 from J; bases not matched to a gene: 14. The method was immunoSEQ multiplex PCR; TCRdb's version includes in-frame clones alone and lacks a portion of them. The data contain nearly 11,000 clones, roughly 82% of them singletons. Sequenced input: memory CD4+ T cells from blood cultured with regulatory dendritic cells. Sample subset: CD45RO+ memory T cells. This TCR was sampled from a human donor in good health. The V gene is TRBV5-4, the J gene TRBJ2-7; 8 bases are a match to TRBD1. The CDR3 bases are TGTGCCAGCAGCATGACGGGGACAGGAGCTTTGCAGCAGTACTTC. Its translation: CASSMTGTGALQQYF.